These 2 T cell receptor beta chains came from one sample sequenced in a study of T cells after yellow fever vaccination. TCRdb recomputed calls from the 5' RACE reads with MiXCR, one row per CDR3 protein. The table records 450,000 to 650,000 distinct CDR3 sequences, just over 20% of them present only once. Sequencing was performed on PBMCs, taken roughly 23 days after the first yellow fever vaccination. The receptors come from a man aged 18 to 29 who received the YFV17D yellow fever vaccine.

The chain links TRBV4-1 to TRBJ2-7; 7 nucleotides align to TRBD2. The CDR3 runs to 16 residues. Germline V lookup: CDR1 MGHRA, CDR2 YSYEKL. The ends lost 4 bases at V and 1 base at J; junction bases unmatched: 10. The CDR3: CASSPGSGVISYEQYF. The CDR3 DNA reads as TGCGCCAGCAGCCCAGGGAGCGGGGTGATATCCTACGAGCAGTACTTC.

The chain joins TRBV19 to TRBJ1-2; TRBD1 aligns across 7 bases. Germline CDR1 and CDR2: LNHDA and SQIVND (reference sequence). The CDR3 consists of 14 residues. After removal of 6 bases from V and 6 bases from J, the junction contained 10 bases not matched to a gene. The CDR3 loop reads CASSYKTGVDGYTF. The CDR3 DNA follows: TGTGCCAGTAGCTACAAAACAGGGGTGGATGGCTACACCTTC.